The source of this T cell receptor (beta chain) is a study of T cells in Graves' hyperthyroidism and ophthalmopathy. The CDR3 has 11 residues. Hyperthyroidism of Graves' type that showed no ophthalmopathy progression within 18 months was stable. The CDR3 regions of TCR beta were amplified from RNA transcripts. An initial round of RT-PCR targeting the TCR CDR3 relied on the HTBI primer set. TCRdb passed the multiplex PCR reads through MiXCR, listing each CDR3 protein once. The table shows roughly 180,000 distinct CDR3 sequences, with about 15% occurring only once. Input material: blood. The sequence came from a woman in her forties or fifties with Graves' hyperthyroidism. V is TRBV3-2 and J is TRBJ2-7; TRBD1, the table's D call, was not compared with the DNA. TRBV3-2 is an annotated pseudogene. DNA of the CDR3: TGTGCCAGCAGCCAAACCGGCGGGGGAACATTC. Its protein is CASSQTGGGTF.